These 18 T cell receptor beta chains originate from one sample sequenced in a study of shared T cell receptors in the human thymus. Profiling relied on immunoSEQ multiplex PCR, and the TCRdb table lists in-frame clones only, not all of them. This sample has 630,000 or so clones, with about 89% found just once. The same specimen was also included in a second study, on human thymus T cells.

The sequenced sample was thymocytes. All receptors come from a boy in the first two years of life with a congenital heart defect.

This chain uses TRBV27 with TRBJ2-7; unclear D gene. Germline V gives CDR1 MNHEY, CDR2 SMNVEV (reference sequence). The CDR3 has 12 residues. With 2 bases removed from V and 5 bases from J, the gap between germline ends came to 7 bases. This CDR3 is CASSLVGHEQYF. CDR3 in DNA: TGTGCCAGCAGTTTAGTGGGCCACGAGCAGTACTTC.

The chain has TRBV9 and TRBJ1-4; 7 bases match TRBD1. Germline assignment: CDR1 SGDLS and CDR2 YYNGEE. Trimming removed 3 bases from V and 8 bases from J; junction bases left unmatched: 10. This CDR3 has 15 amino acids. The chain's CDR3 is CASSGSTGFREKLFF. As DNA, the CDR3 is TGTGCCAGCAGCGGATCGACAGGGTTCCGCGAAAAACTGTTTTTT.

The CDR3 loop is CATSRDEDRGRNGYTF. CDR3 DNA: TGTGCCACCAGCAGAGATGAGGACAGGGGGCGGAATGGCTACACCTTC. The chain uses TRBV15 and TRBJ1-2, with TRBD1 matching over 11 bases. V shed 0 bases and J 6 bases; nucleotides not matched to a gene: 6. CDR1 and CDR2 from the germline V gene are LNHNV and YYDKDF (reference sequence). The CDR3 consists of 16 residues.

The rearrangement joins TRBV28 to TRBJ1-4; 7 nucleotides line up with TRBD1. The length of the CDR3 is 15 residues. Germline CDR1 reads MDHEN; CDR2 reads SYDVKM. The J segment lost 5 bases and the V segment lost 5 bases, leaving 8 bases of the junction unmatched. This CDR3 is CASSTPGQLNEKLFF. The CDR3 DNA follows: TGTGCCAGCAGTACTCCGGGACAGTTAAATGAAAAACTGTTTTTT.

The chain combines TRBV28 with TRBJ1-5, with 10 bases that match TRBD1. The CDR3 length is 21 residues. Germline V gene data show CDR1 as MDHEN and CDR2 as SYDVKM. V trimming: 3 bases; J trimming: 1 base; junction bases outside the gene matches: 18. As DNA, the CDR3 is TGTGCCAGCAGTTTTCTCTATTTCCGGGGGTTGGACAGGGGGAGCAATCAGCCCCAGCATTTT. The encoded protein is CASSFLYFRGLDRGSNQPQHF.

The gene calls are TRBV7-9 and TRBJ1-2, with D uncertain. This CDR3 contains 17 residues. Germline CDR1 reads SEHNR; CDR2 reads FQNEAQ (reference sequence). Trimming took off 1 base at V and 4 bases at J, with 19 bases between the two ends. In DNA form, the CDR3 reads TGTGCCAGCAGCTTAGTTTCGGTAGGGAAGGAGGGCTATGGCTACACCTTC. It codes for CASSLVSVGKEGYGYTF. The whole variable domain, remainder taken from reference TRBV7-9 and TRBJ1-2, is DTGVSQNPRHKITKRGQNVTFRCDPISEHNRLYWYRQTLGQGPEFLTYFQNEAQLEKSRLLSDRFSAERPKGSFSTLEIQRTEQGDSAMYLCASSLVSVGKEGYGYTFGSGTRLTVV.

This clone was seen only once. The rearrangement links TRBV28 to TRBJ2-1, with TRBD2 matching over 10 bases. Trimming cost V 6 bases and J 15 bases; bases outside gene matches: 17. CDR3 length equals 15 residues. Per germline, CDR1 MDHEN and CDR2 SYDVKM. The CDR3 loop reads CASRLRTSGLHRRFF. CDR3 coding DNA: TGTGCCAGCAGACTCCGGACTAGCGGTCTACACAGGCGGTTCTTC.

The CDR3 here is CASMRKLRQGENTGELFF. The CDR3 nucleotides read TGTGCCAGTATGAGAAAACTGAGACAGGGGGAGAACACCGGGGAGCTGTTTTTT. The V call is TRBV11-2, the J call TRBJ2-2, with TRBD1 matching 9 bases. The CDR3 runs to 18 residues. The germline CDR1 and CDR2 sequences are SGHAT and FQNNGV. Germline trimming cut 9 bases from V and 1 base from J; bases unmatched to any gene: 15.

This rearrangement joins TRBV6-1 to TRBJ2-5; the D gene is possibly TRBD2 (6 bases). This CDR3 is built from 11 residues. The germline gives CDR1 MNHNS, CDR2 SASEGT. With 10 bases removed from V and 9 bases from J, the gap between germline ends came to 15 bases. The CDR3, as DNA: TGTGCCACCTCGGAGGGTCGGGCCCAGTACTTC. This codes for CATSEGRAQYF.

This clone came up once. The chain combines TRBV27 with TRBJ1-1; possibly TRBD1 for D (6 bases). The CDR3 length is 16 residues. Germline V CDR1 and CDR2: MNHEY, SMNVEV (reference sequence). Trimming removed 1 base at V and 0 bases at J, with 12 bases between. The CDR3 region is CASSLWSGDMNTEAFF. CDR3 coding DNA: TGTGCCAGCAGTTTATGGAGTGGGGACATGAACACTGAAGCTTTCTTT.

Only one count was recorded for this clone. This rearrangement joins TRBV5-1 to TRBJ1-1; 7 nucleotides agree with TRBD1. The CDR3 runs 15 residues. V was clipped by 5 bases and J by 0 bases; unmatched bases: 7. CDR1 and CDR2 from the germline V gene are SGHRS and YFSETQ. CDR3 in DNA: TGCGCCAGCAGTACCAGAGGGGGCATGAACACTGAAGCTTTCTTT. Translated, it gives CASSTRGGMNTEAFF.

This chain joins TRBV2 and TRBJ1-1; D gene uncertain. The germline V gene encodes CDR1 SNHLY and CDR2 FYNNEI. The CDR3 is made up of 13 amino acids. Trimming removed 6 bases from V and 0 bases from J, with 8 bases in between. CDR3 loop: CASRKQLNTEAFF. As DNA, the CDR3 is TGTGCCAGCAGAAAACAGCTGAACACTGAAGCTTTCTTT.

The chain links TRBV10-1 to TRBJ2-1; 9 bases are shared with TRBD2. The V and J ends lost 0 bases and 3 bases, in that order; junction bases with no gene match: 6. Germline lookup yields CDR1 WNHNN and CDR2 SYGVQD (reference sequence). There are 17 residues in the CDR3. CDR3 nucleotide sequence: TGCGCCAGCAGTGAGTCGACAAGACTAGCGGACTACAATGAGCAGTTCTTC. Encoded protein: CASSESTRLADYNEQFF.

The genes are TRBV18 and TRBJ2-5; 7 nucleotides line up with TRBD1. There are 16 residues in the CDR3. The J segment lost 1 base and the V segment lost 3 bases, leaving 8 bases of the junction unmatched. The germline V gene has CDR1 KGHSH and CDR2 LQKENI. The CDR3 loop is CASSPAGGQPQETQYF. In nucleotides, the CDR3 is TGTGCCAGCTCACCGGCAGGGGGACAACCCCAAGAGACCCAGTACTTC.

This chain uses TRBV10-3 with TRBJ2-2; D perhaps matches TRBD2 (5 bases). V lost 4 bases to trimming and J lost 0 bases, with 9 bases between them. The CDR3 runs 15 residues. Germline V gene data show CDR1 as ENHRY and CDR2 as SYGVKD. CDR3 sequence: CAISVSGTNTGELFF. The DNA for the CDR3 is TGTGCCATCAGTGTGAGCGGTACGAACACCGGGGAGCTGTTTTTT.

CDR3 amino acids: CASSQGDRGGEETQYF. DNA for the CDR3: TGCGCCAGCAGCCAAGGAGACAGGGGAGGGGAGGAGACCCAGTACTTC. V gene TRBV4-3 combines with J gene TRBJ2-5; TRBD1 might be the D (8 bases). V was trimmed by 1 base and J by 5 bases, leaving 17 bases between them. CDR3 length: 16 amino acids. Germline CDR1 reads LGHNA; CDR2 reads YSLEER.

Only a few counts were recorded for this clone. The CDR3 protein is CASSQGAMNTEAFF. The CDR3, as DNA: TGCGCCAGCAGCCAGGGGGCCATGAACACTGAAGCTTTCTTT. This chain connects TRBV4-3 to TRBJ1-1; perhaps TRBD1 as D (6 bases). The CDR3 consists of 14 residues. The V and J ends lost 3 bases and 0 bases respectively, with 8 bases between them. CDR1 is LGHNA, CDR2 YSLEER, per germline.

The J gene is TRBJ1-2, the V gene TRBV5-6, with 8 bases aligning to TRBD1. V lost 4 bases and J lost 5; bases outside the gene matches: 7. The CDR3 length is 14 residues. Germline V CDR1 and CDR2: SGHDT, YYEEEE. CDR3 DNA sequence: TGTGCCAGCAGCCGACAGGGGATAGGGTATGGCTACACCTTC. Its protein is CASSRQGIGYGYTF.